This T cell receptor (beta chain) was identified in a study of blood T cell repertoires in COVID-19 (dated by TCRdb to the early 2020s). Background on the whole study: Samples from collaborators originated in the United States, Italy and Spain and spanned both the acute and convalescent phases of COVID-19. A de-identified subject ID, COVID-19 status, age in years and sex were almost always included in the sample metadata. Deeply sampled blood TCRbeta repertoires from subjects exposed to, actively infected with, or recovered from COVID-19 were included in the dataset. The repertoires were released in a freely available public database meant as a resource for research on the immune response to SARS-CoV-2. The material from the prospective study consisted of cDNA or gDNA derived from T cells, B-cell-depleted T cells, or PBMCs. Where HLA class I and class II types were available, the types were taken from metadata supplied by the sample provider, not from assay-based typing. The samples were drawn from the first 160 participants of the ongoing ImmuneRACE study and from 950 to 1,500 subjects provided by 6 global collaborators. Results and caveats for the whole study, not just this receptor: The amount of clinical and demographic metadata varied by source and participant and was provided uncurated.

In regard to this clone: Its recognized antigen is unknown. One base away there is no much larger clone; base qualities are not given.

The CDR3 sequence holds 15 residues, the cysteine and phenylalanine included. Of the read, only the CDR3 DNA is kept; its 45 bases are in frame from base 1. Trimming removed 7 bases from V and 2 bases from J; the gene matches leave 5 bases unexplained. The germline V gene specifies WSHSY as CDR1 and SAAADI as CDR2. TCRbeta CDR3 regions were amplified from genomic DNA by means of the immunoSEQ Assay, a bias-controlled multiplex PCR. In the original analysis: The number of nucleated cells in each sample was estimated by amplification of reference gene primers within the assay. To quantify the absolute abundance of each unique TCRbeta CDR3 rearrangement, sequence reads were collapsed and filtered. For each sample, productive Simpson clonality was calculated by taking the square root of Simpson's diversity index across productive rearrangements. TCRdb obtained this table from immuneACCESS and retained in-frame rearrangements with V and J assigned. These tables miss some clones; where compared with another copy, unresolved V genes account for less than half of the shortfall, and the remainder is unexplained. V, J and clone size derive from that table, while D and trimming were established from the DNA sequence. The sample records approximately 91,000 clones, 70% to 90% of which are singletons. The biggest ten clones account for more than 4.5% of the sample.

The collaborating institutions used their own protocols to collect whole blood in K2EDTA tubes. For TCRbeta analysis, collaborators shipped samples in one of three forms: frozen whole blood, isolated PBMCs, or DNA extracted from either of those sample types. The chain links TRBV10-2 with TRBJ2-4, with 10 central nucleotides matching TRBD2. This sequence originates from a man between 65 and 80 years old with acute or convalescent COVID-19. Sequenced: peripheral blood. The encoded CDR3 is CASKVAGGTKNIQYF. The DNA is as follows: TGCGCCAGCAAGGTAGCGGGGGGAACCAAAAACATTCAGTACTTC.